Presented here are 13 T cell receptor beta chains from one specimen sequenced in a study of regulatory T cells in long-lasting Graves disease. Researchers made TCR beta libraries by using iRepertoire HTBI primers and running Arm-PCR on CDR3 regions. TCRdb processed the multiplex PCR reads anew with MiXCR; each CDR3 protein has one entry. The sample records hundreds of thousands of distinct CDR3 sequences, roughly 15% being singletons. The time point denotes: newly diagnosed GD, antithyroid drugs for less than 3 months. Extracted RNA from PBMCs served as the source of the TCR library. The data also belong to a second study, concerning T cells in Graves' hyperthyroidism and ophthalmopathy.

Material: peripheral blood mononuclear cells (PBMCs), obtained at new diagnosis, from a patient treated with antithyroid drugs. The receptor source for this set is a woman aged 25 to 39 with Graves disease.

This clonotype showed up just a few times. The chain combines TRBV6-1 with TRBJ2-4; D is undetermined. The CDR3 has 14 residues. V lost 6 bases to trimming and J lost 1 base, with 10 bases between them. CDR1 MNHNS and CDR2 SASEGT come from the germline V gene. The CDR3 nucleotides read TGTGCCAGCAGCCCACATGGGGCCAAAAACATTCAGTACTTC. It translates to CASSPHGAKNIQYF.

This chain uses TRBV6-1 with TRBJ2-7; a weak D match, TRBD1 (7 bases). Looked up from germline, CDR1 is MNHNS and CDR2 is SASEGT. This CDR3 is 13 amino acids long. V shed 8 bases and J shed 4 bases, with 15 bases lying between them. CDR3 DNA: TGTGCCAGCGCGGGACAGCTATTTTACGAGCAGTACTTC. Its protein is CASAGQLFYEQYF.

This clonotype was counted ten times or more. The rearrangement uses TRBV28 and TRBJ1-1, with a possible D match to TRBD1 (5 bases). Trimming shortened V by 7 bases and J by 0 bases, and 18 bases separated the two germline ends. CDR1 MDHEN and CDR2 SYDVKM come from the germline V gene. The CDR3 contains 16 residues. CDR3 in amino acids: CASTLGRGSLNTEAFF. Here the CDR3 DNA reads TGTGCCAGCACCTTAGGGCGGGGGTCCCTGAACACTGAAGCTTTCTTT.

This clonotype occurred many times. The chain links TRBV7-2 to TRBJ1-2; 9 nucleotides match TRBD1. The germline CDR1 and CDR2 sequences are SGHTA and FQGNSA. This CDR3 is 16 amino acids long. After removal of 1 base from V and 8 bases from J, the junction contained 11 bases not matched to a gene. In DNA form, the CDR3 reads TGTGCCAGCAGCTTAGGTCCCCAGGGACAGGGCCTCGGCTACACCTTC. It encodes CASSLGPQGQGLGYTF. Together with reference TRBV7-2 and TRBJ1-2, the CDR3 gives the full variable domain: GAGVSQSPSNKVTEKGKDVELRCDPISGHTALYWYRQSLGQGLEFLIYFQGNSAPDKSGLPSDRFSAERTGGSVSTLTIQRTQQEDSAVYLCASSLGPQGQGLGYTFGSGTRLTVV.

In its sample, this clonotype was seen many times. This CDR3 is CASSSDRRADTQYF. In DNA, the CDR3 is TGTGCCAGCAGTTCGGACCGAAGGGCGGATACGCAGTATTTT. This chain joins TRBV7-8 and TRBJ2-3; D is unclear. The germline CDR1 and CDR2 sequences are SGHVS and FQNEAQ. The ends were cut back, 6 bases at V and 6 bases at J, with 16 bases in the middle. This CDR3 contains 14 residues.

The V call is TRBV28, the J call TRBJ2-3, with 10 bases lining up with TRBD1. V shed 5 bases, J shed 6 bases, and the junction held 23 bases outside the gene matches. The germline V gene encodes CDR1 MDHEN and CDR2 SYDVKM. This CDR3 has 20 amino acids. CDR3 in DNA: TGTGCCAGCAGTACTCTATACCCGGGACAGGGGAAAGTCAAGGGGGATACGCAGTATTTT. Protein product: CASSTLYPGQGKVKGDTQYF.

This clonotype was picked up many times. The chain employs TRBV5-6 and TRBJ1-1, with D possibly being TRBD1 (5 bases). There are 14 residues in the CDR3. Trimming removed 5 bases at V and 0 bases at J, with 11 bases between. The germline gives CDR1 SGHDT, CDR2 YYEEEE. CDR3 nucleotides: TGTGCCAGCAGATCGGGACCCCTGAACACTGAAGCTTTCTTT. This gives the protein CASRSGPLNTEAFF.

V is TRBV20-1 and J is TRBJ2-6; D tentatively fits TRBD1 or TRBD2 (6 bases each). V was pared by 1 base and J by 0 bases, with 19 bases between. Per the germline V gene, CDR1 is DFQATT and CDR2 is SNEGSKA (reference sequence). This CDR3 is built from 19 residues. The CDR3 coding sequence is TGCAGTGCTAGAGTCCCGGGAGATCTCAGGGGCTCTGGGGCCAACGTCCTGACTTTC. It is translated as CSARVPGDLRGSGANVLTF.

The sample holds a few counts of this clonotype. This chain uses TRBV6-2 or TRBV6-3 with TRBJ1-4; D uncertain. V was shortened by 3 bases and J by 7 bases, with 12 bases between the two germline ends. The CDR3 runs 14 residues. Germline V CDR1 and CDR2: MNHEY, SVGEGT. In DNA, the CDR3 is TGTGCCAGCAGTTATTTCGGGTACGGTGAAAAACTGTTTTTT. Amino acids: CASSYFGYGEKLFF.

This clonotype was counted a single time. This sequence joins TRBV4-1 and TRBJ1-5; no definite D call. V shed 0 bases and J shed 4 bases, with 10 bases lying between them. The CDR3 sequence is 15 residues long. Germline loops: CDR1 MGHRA, CDR2 YSYEKL. CDR3 coding DNA: TGCGCCAGCAGCCAAGATGTCGCCTTAAATCAGCCCCAGCATTTT. Its protein is CASSQDVALNQPQHF.

As for this clonotype: A read error may explain this, as a much larger clone is one base away. V and J are TRBV27 and TRBJ2-4; 7 bases are shared with TRBD2. In germline, CDR1 is MNHEY, CDR2 SMNVEV (reference sequence). The CDR3 spans 14 residues. V trimming: 5 bases; J trimming: 6 bases; junction bases outside the gene matches: 7. The CDR3 DNA reads TGTGCCAGCAGTCCGGGAGGTGGGGTAAACATTCAGTACTTC. This codes for CASSPGGGVNIQYF.

This clonotype was seen many times. The gene calls are TRBV27 and TRBJ2-3; TRBD1 or TRBD2 may be the D gene (6 bases each). There are 17 residues in the CDR3. Germline V gene sequence: CDR1 MNHEY, CDR2 SMNVEV (reference sequence). V shed 4 bases and J shed 1 base, with 18 bases lying between them. Here the CDR3 DNA reads TGTGCCAGCAGTTCCTACCTTTCGGGGGCCCGCACAGATACGCAGTATTTT. Its translation is CASSSYLSGARTDTQYF.

This clonotype was seen ten or more times. The rearrangement joins TRBV27 to TRBJ2-7; 8 bases fit TRBD1. The CDR3 is 14 residues long. The germline V gene has CDR1 MNHEY and CDR2 SMNVEV (reference sequence). Germline trimming cut 6 bases from V and 7 bases from J; bases unmatched to any gene: 11. This CDR3 reads CASRSLDRVREQYF. The CDR3 region has the DNA TGTGCCAGCAGGTCCTTGGACAGGGTGAGAGAGCAGTACTTC.